The 30 T cell receptor beta chains in this list originate from one sample, sequenced in a study of blood T cell repertoires in COVID-19. Sequencing used immunoSEQ multiplex PCR; TCRdb keeps in-frame clones, though not all of them. The sample records about 100,000 clones, more than 80% being singletons. Sequences were obtained from peripheral blood. These TCRs come from a man aged 60-69 years with acute or convalescent COVID-19.

Only one count was recorded for this clone. The chain carries TRBV19 and TRBJ1-5, with D hard to call. The V end was cut by 2 bases, the J end by 2 bases, with 13 bases between. The CDR3 length is 16 residues. Germline V gives CDR1 LNHDA, CDR2 SQIVND (reference sequence). Written as DNA, the CDR3 is TGTGCCAGTAGTATACCCGGGATTGGTGGCAATCAGCCCCAGCATTTT. It is translated as CASSIPGIGGNQPQHF.

V and J are TRBV4-1 and TRBJ2-7; 7 bases fit TRBD2. Germline V CDR1 and CDR2: MGHRA, YSYEKL. Germline trimming cut 4 bases from V and 4 bases from J; bases unmatched to any gene: 10. The CDR3 has 15 residues. The DNA of the CDR3 is TGCGCCAGCAGCCCCACCGGGGAGGGGACGTACGAGCAGTACTTC. The encoded protein is CASSPTGEGTYEQYF.

This chain links TRBV13 with TRBJ2-3; 9 nucleotides agree with TRBD1. The V gene's germline CDR1 is PRHDT and CDR2 FYEKMQ (reference sequence). The CDR3 covers 17 residues. V shed 5 bases and J 1 base; nucleotides not matched to a gene: 10. Written as DNA, the CDR3 is TGTGCCAGCAGCAACCGAGCCGGGACAGGGCGCACAGATACGCAGTATTTT. It yields the protein CASSNRAGTGRTDTQYF.

The chain links TRBV6-6 to TRBJ2-7; D gene uncertain. The CDR3 loop spans 12 amino acids. Trimming cost V 5 bases and J 3 bases, with 8 bases left between them. Looked up from germline, CDR1 is MNHNY and CDR2 is SVGAGI (reference sequence). The chain's CDR3 is CASSNTVYEQYF. The DNA of the CDR3 is TGTGCCAGCAGTAATACAGTCTACGAGCAGTACTTC.

J is TRBJ1-5 and V is TRBV4-1, with TRBD1 matching 11 bases. CDR3 size: 16 residues. Germline lookup yields CDR1 MGHRA and CDR2 YSYEKL. The junction had 7 bases not matched to a gene; V was cut back by 3 bases and J by 6 bases. CDR3 in amino acids: CASSQIWTGGIQPQHF. In DNA form, the CDR3 reads TGCGCCAGCAGCCAGATTTGGACAGGGGGCATTCAGCCCCAGCATTTT.

The gene calls are TRBV2 and TRBJ2-5; the D gene is possibly TRBD2 (5 bases). V lost 1 base to trimming and J lost 4 bases, with 10 bases between them. The CDR3 loop spans 14 amino acids. Per germline, CDR1 SNHLY and CDR2 FYNNEI. CDR3 protein: CASSEDASRETQYF. The CDR3 bases are TGTGCCAGCAGTGAAGATGCTAGCAGAGAGACCCAGTACTTC. The variable domain in full, completed from reference TRBV2 and TRBJ2-5, reads EPEVTQTPSHQVTQMGQEVILRCVPISNHLYFYWYRQILGQKVEFLVSFYNNEISEKSEIFDDQFSVERPDGSNFTLKIRSTKLEDSAMYFCASSEDASRETQYFGPGTRLLVL.

This rearrangement joins TRBV19 to TRBJ2-1; 8 positions agree with TRBD1. The CDR3 is 16 residues long. Losses at the gene ends were 5 bases for V and 0 bases for J; bases not matched to a gene: 6. From germline, CDR1 is LNHDA and CDR2 SQIVND (reference sequence). DNA for the CDR3: TGTGCCAGTAGTTCGCACAGGGGGAACTCCTACAATGAGCAGTTCTTC. It translates to CASSSHRGNSYNEQFF.

The chain links TRBV7-9 to TRBJ1-3; 7 bases map to TRBD1. J was trimmed by 7 bases and V by 5 bases; bases with no gene match: 5. From germline, CDR1 is SEHNR and CDR2 FQNEAQ (reference sequence). The CDR3 is made up of 13 amino acids. Written as DNA, the CDR3 is TGTGCCAGCAGCGTGACAGGGCCCAACACCATATATTTT. This codes for CASSVTGPNTIYF.

The chain has TRBV7-8 and TRBJ2-2, with 8 bases lining up with TRBD2. Germline trimming cut 5 bases from V and 5 bases from J; bases unmatched to any gene: 7. This CDR3 comprises 15 residues. Germline loops: CDR1 SGHVS, CDR2 FQNEAQ. The CDR3: CASSPPLAGTGELFF. The DNA for the CDR3 is TGTGCCAGCAGCCCCCCCTTAGCGGGAACCGGGGAGCTGTTTTTT.

This clone was observed a handful of times. The genes are TRBV21-1 and TRBJ2-3; TRBD1 is the table's D call and was not checked against the DNA. TRBV21-1 is recorded as a pseudogene. The CDR3 totals 14 residues. The CDR3: CASSARQGLDTQYF. The DNA for the CDR3 is TGTGCCAGCAGCGCCCGACAGGGTTTAGATACGCAGTATTTT.

Only one count was recorded for this clone. The rearrangement links TRBV6-2 or TRBV6-3 to TRBJ1-1; D not resolved. CDR1 is MNHEY and CDR2 is SVGEGT in the germline V gene. CDR3 length equals 14 residues. With 8 bases removed from V and 0 bases from J, the gap between germline ends came to 13 bases. The CDR3 DNA reads as TGTGCCAGCGGCCAGATTGACATGAACACTGAAGCTTTCTTT. Translation: CASGQIDMNTEAFF.

This chain uses TRBV19 with TRBJ1-5, with a tentative D call TRBD1 (5 bases). Germline V gives CDR1 LNHDA, CDR2 SQIVND (reference sequence). V lost 10 bases, J lost 0 bases, and 22 bases lay in between. This CDR3 has 17 residues. Written as DNA, the CDR3 is TGTGCCACAAACGGGGGGGTAGGAATCCCTAGCAATCAGCCCCAGCATTTT. This translates into CATNGGVGIPSNQPQHF.

The chain combines TRBV9 with TRBJ2-3; 10 bases align to TRBD2. Per germline, CDR1 SGDLS and CDR2 YYNGEE. This CDR3 spans 17 amino acids. Losses at the gene ends were 6 bases for V and 4 bases for J; bases not matched to a gene: 14. CDR3 sequence (DNA): TGTGCCAGCACCGGGACTAGCGTCTATCAGGGCCCAGATACGCAGTATTTT. This codes for CASTGTSVYQGPDTQYF.

CDR3 DNA: TGTGCCAGCAGCTCGACTAGCGAGACGATACAGCAGTTCTTC. Translation: CASSSTSETIQQFF. The chain combines TRBV11-2 with TRBJ2-1, with 8 bases fitting TRBD2. This CDR3 is built from 14 residues. Germline-derived CDR1 and CDR2 are SGHAT and FQNNGV. The J segment lost 11 bases and the V segment lost 4 bases, leaving 10 bases of the junction unmatched.

This chain connects TRBV24-1 to TRBJ2-5, with 9 bases aligning to TRBD1. The CDR3 runs to 15 residues. Germline CDR1 is KGHDR and CDR2 is SFDVKD. Trimming removed 3 bases from V and 4 bases from J; junction bases left unmatched: 5. CDR3 residues: CATSDSGQGLETQYF. The CDR3 region has the DNA TGTGCCACCAGTGATAGCGGACAGGGGTTAGAGACCCAGTACTTC.

Here the CDR3 reads CASRDGQTTNEKLFF. The CDR3 region has the DNA TGTGCCAGTAGGGATGGACAGACAACTAATGAAAAACTGTTTTTT. V gene TRBV19 combines with J gene TRBJ1-4; perhaps TRBD1 as D (6 bases). Germline CDR1 is LNHDA and CDR2 is SQIVND (reference sequence). The CDR3 covers 15 residues. V was shortened by 6 bases and J by 0 bases, with 11 bases between the two germline ends.

The chain links TRBV7-2 to TRBJ1-2, with TRBD1 matching 12 bases. The CDR3 has 16 residues. After removal of 2 bases from V and 8 bases from J, the junction contained 9 bases not matched to a gene. Germline lookup yields CDR1 SGHTA and CDR2 FQGNSA. The DNA of the CDR3 is TGTGCCAGCAGCTTATTCTCCGGGACAGGGGGCGGCGGCTACACCTTC. Protein: CASSLFSGTGGGGYTF. Full variable domain (missing parts from reference TRBV7-2 and TRBJ1-2): GAGVSQSPSNKVTEKGKDVELRCDPISGHTALYWYRQSLGQGLEFLIYFQGNSAPDKSGLPSDRFSAERTGGSVSTLTIQRTQQEDSAVYLCASSLFSGTGGGGYTFGSGTRLTVV.

V and J are TRBV18 and TRBJ2-7; tentatively, D is TRBD1 (8 bases). Trimming pared 3 bases from V and 6 bases from J, leaving 18 bases between. From germline, CDR1 is KGHSH and CDR2 LQKENI. CDR3 length: 15 amino acids. CDR3 region: CASSPADRDYGEQYF. Written as DNA, the CDR3 is TGTGCCAGCTCACCTGCGGACAGGGACTATGGCGAGCAGTACTTC.

This chain links TRBV7-2 with TRBJ2-5; 10 bases agree with TRBD1. CDR3 length: 15 amino acids. CDR1 is SGHTA, CDR2 FQGNSA, per germline. Trimming removed 5 bases from V and 4 bases from J; junction bases left unmatched: 7. The CDR3: CASSPRDRGRETQYF. The DNA for the CDR3 is TGTGCCAGCAGCCCCCGGGACAGGGGCAGAGAGACCCAGTACTTC.

The chain carries TRBV29-1 and TRBJ1-1; 7 bases match TRBD1. V gave up 6 bases and J gave up 1 base; unmatched junction bases: 8. The CDR3 covers 14 residues. Germline CDR1 reads SQVTM; CDR2 reads ANQGSEA. The DNA for the CDR3 is TGCAGCGTCAACTTAGGGGGCGGGAACACTGAAGCTTTCTTT. It encodes CSVNLGGGNTEAFF.

This clone was observed a few times. The chain has TRBV9 and TRBJ1-4; the match to TRBD1 covers 10 bases. The CDR3 is made up of 17 amino acids. The V segment lost 2 bases and the J segment 8 bases; nucleotides outside the gene matches: 12. CDR1 SGDLS and CDR2 YYNGEE come from the germline V gene. The CDR3 DNA reads as TGTGCCAGCAGCGTTTCTGGGACAGGGGAAGGAAACGAAAAACTGTTTTTT. This translates into CASSVSGTGEGNEKLFF.

J is TRBJ1-1 and V is TRBV29-1, with 9 bases aligning to TRBD1. CDR1 is SQVTM, CDR2 ANQGSEA, per germline. The CDR3 extends over 15 amino acids. V dropped 6 bases and J dropped 1; count of bases not matched to a gene: 9. In nucleotides, the CDR3 is TGCAGCGTCGCCAATCTACAGGGGGCGAACACTGAAGCTTTCTTT. Amino acids: CSVANLQGANTEAFF.

V gene TRBV2 combines with J gene TRBJ2-5, with TRBD1 identical over 7 bases. CDR3 length equals 14 residues. Germline loops: CDR1 SNHLY, CDR2 FYNNEI. V lost 4 bases, J lost 1 base, and 3 bases stayed unmatched. In nucleotides, the CDR3 is TGTGCCAGCAGTGGGAACAGGGGCCAAGAGACCCAGTACTTC. Residues: CASSGNRGQETQYF.

The J gene is TRBJ2-7, the V gene TRBV11-2, with TRBD1 identical over 7 bases. The ends lost 1 base at V and 2 bases at J; junction bases unmatched: 5. The germline gives CDR1 SGHAT, CDR2 FQNNGV. CDR3 size: 15 residues. The CDR3 reads CASSLGRTGTYEQYF. The DNA of the CDR3 is TGTGCCAGCAGCTTAGGTCGGACAGGTACCTACGAGCAGTACTTC. Looking up the rest from reference TRBV11-2 and TRBJ2-7 gives the full variable domain: EAGVAQSPRYKIIEKRQSVAFWCNPISGHATLYWYQQILGQGPKLLIQFQNNGVVDDSQLPKDRFSAERLKGVDSTLKIQPAKLEDSAVYLCASSLGRTGTYEQYFGPGTRLTVT.

The rearrangement uses TRBV6-5 and TRBJ2-5, with D possibly TRBD2 on 6 matching bases. V lost 8 bases to trimming and J lost 11 bases, with 15 bases between them. The CDR3 spans 11 residues. Germline CDR1 and CDR2: MNHEY and SVGAGI. CDR3: CASGSGPTQYF. For the CDR3, the DNA is TGTGCCAGCGGGAGCGGGCCGACGCAGTACTTC.

V gene TRBV6-2 or TRBV6-3 combines with J gene TRBJ2-1; 8 bases fit TRBD2. The length of the CDR3 is 17 residues. The V and J ends lost 2 bases and 6 bases, in that order; junction bases with no gene match: 12. Per germline, CDR1 MNHEY and CDR2 SVGEGT. The CDR3 region has the DNA TGTGCCAGCAGTTACCGGGCTAGCGGGTTAGGGTCCAATGAGCAGTTCTTC. Translating it yields CASSYRASGLGSNEQFF.

This chain joins TRBV19 and TRBJ2-2, with 9 bases matching TRBD1. Per germline, CDR1 LNHDA and CDR2 SQIVND (reference sequence). The CDR3 totals 14 residues. Trimming removed 4 bases from V and 7 bases from J; junction bases left unmatched: 4. The CDR3 nucleotides are TGTGCCAGTAGTAGGGACAGGGCGAACGGGGAGCTGTTTTTT. Translation: CASSRDRANGELFF.

This rearrangement joins TRBV11-2 to TRBJ2-7; tentative D call: TRBD2 (5 bases). This CDR3 comprises 13 residues. CDR1 is SGHAT and CDR2 is FQNNGV in the germline V gene. With 1 base removed from V and 6 bases from J, the gap between germline ends came to 10 bases. The CDR3 nucleotides are TGTGCCAGCAGCTTAGGACTACGCGTCGAGCAGTACTTC. Its translation is CASSLGLRVEQYF.

This clone was seen once. The chain has TRBV29-1 and TRBJ2-3; D perhaps matches TRBD1 (5 bases). Per the germline V gene, CDR1 is SQVTM and CDR2 is ANQGSEA. The CDR3 is 12 residues long. The CDR3 spells CAQKGFADTQYF. CDR3 sequence (DNA): TGCGCTCAAAAGGGGTTTGCAGATACGCAGTATTTT.

In its sample, this clone was seen a few times. Other DNA sequences in the same sample also yield this CDR3. This chain connects TRBV29-1 to TRBJ1-5, with D possibly being TRBD1 (6 bases). The V gene's germline CDR1 is SQVTM and CDR2 ANQGSEA. V was shortened by 4 bases and J by 4 bases, with 8 bases between the two germline ends. The CDR3 is 12 amino acids. The CDR3 spells CSVGQGNQPQHF. CDR3 bases: TGCAGCGTTGGGCAGGGGAATCAGCCCCAGCATTTT.